Each of the 10 T cell receptor beta chains below was sequenced from the same sample in a study of Graves' ophthalmopathy and Graves' hyperthyroidism. Researchers took RNA transcripts and amplified TCR beta CDR3 regions from them. HTBI primers were used in a first-round RT-PCR, which preceded a second-round multiplex PCR. TCRdb recomputed calls from the multiplex PCR reads with MiXCR, one row per CDR3 protein. The top ten hold approximately 9.8% of the sample, which has around 470,000 distinct CDR3 sequences, roughly an eighth seen once. Sequencing was done on a sample of blood. The source of these receptors is a woman aged 25 to 39 with Graves' ophthalmopathy.

The genes are TRBV12-3 or TRBV12-4 and TRBJ2-2; D may be TRBD1 or TRBD2 (5 bases each). The CDR3 contains 15 residues. The V end lost 7 bases, the J end lost 4 bases, and 16 bases lay between the germline ends. CDR3 sequence reads: CASIKVAGTTGELFF. The CDR3 region has the DNA TGTGCCAGCATTAAAGTGGCAGGGACCACCGGGGAGCTGTTTTTT.

This clonotype was found many times. V gene TRBV9 combines with J gene TRBJ2-7; D possibly corresponds to TRBD2 (6 bases). The CDR3 spans 13 residues. Germline loops: CDR1 SGDLS, CDR2 YYNGEE. Trimming shortened V by 6 bases and J by 2 bases, and 12 bases separated the two germline ends. This CDR3 reads CASTPGGPYEQYF. CDR3 sequence (DNA): TGTGCCAGCACTCCCGGGGGACCCTACGAGCAGTACTTC.

This clonotype was seen only a few times. The rearrangement joins TRBV13 to TRBJ1-1; weak D call: TRBD1 (5 bases). Germline loops: CDR1 PRHDT, CDR2 FYEKMQ (reference sequence). The germline V and J ends were trimmed by 8 bases and 5 bases, with 18 bases remaining between them. The CDR3 is 14 residues long. CDR3 coding DNA: TGTGCCAGCCCAGGGAGGGCTAGTAGAACTGAAGCTTTCTTT. Translating it yields CASPGRASRTEAFF.

The chain couples TRBV6-1 to TRBJ1-1, with 8 bases identical to TRBD1. Germline V gives CDR1 MNHNS, CDR2 SASEGT. The ends lost 1 base at V and 1 base at J; junction bases unmatched: 2. The CDR3 sequence is 15 residues long. CDR3 loop: CASSEVDRGNTEAFF. In DNA, the CDR3 is TGTGCCAGCAGTGAAGTTGACAGGGGGAACACTGAAGCTTTCTTT.

This clonotype has ten or more counts. The gene calls are TRBV6-1 and TRBJ2-7; a possible D gene is TRBD1 (6 bases). V lost 6 bases and J 10 bases, leaving 16 bases between the germline ends. This CDR3 contains 12 residues. Germline V lookup: CDR1 MNHNS, CDR2 SASEGT. The CDR3 loop is CASSQGTGRQYF. In DNA, the CDR3 is TGTGCCAGCAGCCAAGGTACAGGGCGACAGTACTTC.

This clonotype was detected once. This chain links TRBV6-2 or TRBV6-3 with TRBJ2-5; TRBD2 aligns across 7 bases. Germline CDR1 is MNHEY and CDR2 is SVGEGT. V trimming: 6 bases; J trimming: 4 bases; junction bases outside the gene matches: 11. This CDR3 region has 15 residues. As DNA, the CDR3 is TGTGCCAGCAGCTACCGGAGGAGGGAGGGAGAGACCCAGTACTTC. The encoded protein is CASSYRRREGETQYF.

This clonotype was seen at least ten times. The chain joins TRBV7-9 to TRBJ1-2, with D unresolved. V was clipped by 3 bases and J by 0 bases, with 11 bases between them. The CDR3 runs to 15 residues. The germline CDR1 and CDR2 sequences are SEHNR and FQNEAQ (reference sequence). CDR3 loop: CASSLSEGSNYGYTF. The CDR3 bases are TGTGCCAGCAGCTTGAGCGAGGGTTCTAACTATGGCTACACCTTC. The whole variable domain, filled in from reference TRBV7-9 and TRBJ1-2, reads DTGVSQNPRHKITKRGQNVTFRCDPISEHNRLYWYRQTLGQGPEFLTYFQNEAQLEKSRLLSDRFSAERPKGSFSTLEIQRTEQGDSAMYLCASSLSEGSNYGYTFGSGTRLTVV.

This clonotype showed up many times. The V and J genes are TRBV28 and TRBJ2-7, with D perhaps assigned TRBD1 or TRBD2 (6 bases each). Germline V gives CDR1 MDHEN, CDR2 SYDVKM. Trimming took 8 bases from V and 0 from J, leaving 17 bases between them. There are 15 residues in the CDR3. CDR3 nucleotide sequence: TGTGCCAGCTCGACGGGGGCGGCGAGCTCCTACGAGCAGTACTTC. Translated, it gives CASSTGAASSYEQYF.

This clonotype showed up many times. V usage is TRBV15 and J usage is TRBJ2-7, with 12 bases aligning to TRBD2. In germline, CDR1 is LNHNV, CDR2 YYDKDF (reference sequence). This CDR3 comprises 16 residues. Trimming at V came to 5 bases and at J to 3 bases, leaving 8 bases not matched to a gene. The DNA of the CDR3 is TGTGCCACCAGCTCAGAAAGACTAGCGGGAGTCTACGAGCAGTACTTC. Protein sequence: CATSSERLAGVYEQYF. Combining the CDR3 with reference TRBV15 and TRBJ2-7 gives the whole variable domain DAMVIQNPRYQVTQFGKPVTLSCSQTLNHNVMYWYQQKSSQAPKLLFHYYDKDFNNEADTPDNFQSRRPNTSFCFLDIRSPGLGDTAMYLCATSSERLAGVYEQYFGPGTRLTVT.

This clonotype was seen many times. The chain is built from TRBV12-3 or TRBV12-4 and TRBJ1-1; the D gene is possibly TRBD1 (5 bases). The CDR3 totals 12 residues. The germline V and J ends were trimmed by 3 bases and 8 bases, with 10 bases remaining between them. The CDR3 sequence is CASSLGDSEAFF. The DNA for the CDR3 is TGTGCCAGCAGTTTGGGAGACAGCGAAGCTTTCTTT.